This T cell receptor (beta chain) comes out of a study of T cells expressing NK-cell markers. Study summary: Serological testing identified seven of the eight sequenced donors as HCMV-seropositive and one as seronegative. Overall study findings and caveats: Similarly, these clonotypes led the CD3+CD56-NKG2C+ fraction as well in a handful of donors.

It was by 5'RACE template switching with UMIs that TCR beta cDNA was made. TCRdb re-analyzed the 5' RACE reads; it lists each CDR3 protein once, without DNA. The sample data list 550,000 to 600,000 distinct CDR3 sequences. The CDR3 runs 14 residues. Per the germline V gene, CDR1 is MNHEY and CDR2 is SVGEGT. Remarks on this clonotype: Its antigen is unidentified.

This receptor was identified in a young man in good health. The chain has TRBV6-2 or TRBV6-3 and TRBJ2-2. The sample comprised blood T cells: a sorted CD56 or NKG2C T cell subset, CD4+ or CD8+ T cells, or bulk PBMC T cells (not recorded which). CDR3 sequence: CASRTPANTGELFF.